This TCR delta chain was sequenced during a study of γδ T cells in repeated Plasmodium falciparum infection. TCRdb processed the multiplex PCR reads again with the CATT caller. Here the sample spans roughly 50,000 delta-chain clones, roughly 1.5% being singletons. Vgamma9/Vdelta2+ and Vdelta2-negative gammadelta T cells were flow-sorted from PBMC for bulk sequencing. CDR3 size: 24 residues. Germline loops: CDR1 TSWWSYY, CDR2 QGS. The V end was cut by 3 bases, the J end by 2 bases, with 40 bases between. Concerning this clone: A read error is likely here: a far larger clone is one base away. This same CDR3 is encoded by further DNA sequences in the sample.

Sequencing was performed on gamma-delta T cells from blood. The sequence derives from a pool of human donors (malaria-infected and uninfected, not separated). The rearrangement links TRDV1 to TRDJ1, with D possibly TRDD3 on 8 matching bases. Since TCRdb gives no J gene, matching the DNA to germline was used here to assign it. CDR3 nucleotides: TGTGCTCTTGGGGATCGCAAGGCCTTCCTTTCCTCTTACTGGGGGTCCCGAGGAACCGATAAACTCATCTTT. Its protein is CALGDRKAFLSSYWGSRGTDKLIF.